This paragraph reports one T cell receptor beta chain. This record belongs to a study of T-cell memory formation after mild COVID-19. TCRdb re-derived calls from the 5' RACE reads in MiXCR, one entry per CDR3 protein. There are 200,000 or so distinct CDR3 sequences in the sample; around 9.1% occur only once, and around 3.3% lies in the top ten. The CDR3 sequence is 19 residues long. The V segment lost 4 bases and the J segment 2 bases; nucleotides outside the gene matches: 14. Germline-derived CDR1 and CDR2 are SGHRS and YFSETQ. The sample consisted of PBMCs or a T cell subset sorted from them (not recorded which). This clonotype was sampled from a man between 18 and 29 years old who had mild COVID-19 (a few samples of this study predate the infection). Cell type and time point are not known. The J gene is TRBJ2-7, the V gene TRBV5-1, with TRBD2 identical over 14 bases. The CDR3 DNA is TGCGCCAGCAGCCCTCAACCGACTAGCGGGGGGGATGCCACCTACGAGCAGTACTTC. It encodes CASSPQPTSGGDATYEQYF. The full variable domain, its missing parts supplied by reference TRBV5-1 and TRBJ2-7, is KAGVTQTPRYLIKTRGQQVTLSCSPISGHRSVSWYQQTPGQGLQFLFEYFSETQRNKGNFPGRFSGRQFSNSRSEMNVSTLELGDSALYLCASSPQPTSGGDATYEQYFGPGTRLTVT.